Presented here are 2 T cell receptor beta chains from one specimen sequenced in a study of blood T cells in healthy people across ages. Primers used in a second PCR of about 6 to 11 cycles were a sample-barcoded 5' primer and a J-beta primer mix. One entry per CDR3 protein results from TCRdb running MiXCR on the 5' RACE reads. The repertoire has 1.5 million to 1.9 million distinct CDR3 sequences, roughly 43% of them found once; the top ten carry approximately 4%. Source material: blood. These receptors all stem from a woman younger than 35 in good health.

This clonotype was counted a few times. The V gene is TRBV19, the J gene TRBJ2-2, with TRBD2 matching 7 bases. CDR1 is LNHDA and CDR2 is SQIVND in the germline V gene (reference sequence). The trim removed 7 bases at V and 0 bases at J, leaving 5 bases unmatched. The CDR3 totals 15 residues. The CDR3 reads CASTLAMANTGELFF. The CDR3 nucleotides are TGTGCCAGTACACTAGCGATGGCGAACACCGGGGAGCTGTTTTTT.

J is TRBJ2-1 and V is TRBV25-1; D might be TRBD2 (6 bases). The end of the DNA aligns better with TRBJ2-7, so the J call may be wrong. CDR1 and CDR2 from the germline V gene are MGHDK and SYGVNS. There are 15 residues in the CDR3. The DNA of the CDR3 is TGTGCCAGCAGTCGGGCGGGAAGCTACTACAATGAGCAGTACTTC. It codes for CASSRAGSYYNEQYF.